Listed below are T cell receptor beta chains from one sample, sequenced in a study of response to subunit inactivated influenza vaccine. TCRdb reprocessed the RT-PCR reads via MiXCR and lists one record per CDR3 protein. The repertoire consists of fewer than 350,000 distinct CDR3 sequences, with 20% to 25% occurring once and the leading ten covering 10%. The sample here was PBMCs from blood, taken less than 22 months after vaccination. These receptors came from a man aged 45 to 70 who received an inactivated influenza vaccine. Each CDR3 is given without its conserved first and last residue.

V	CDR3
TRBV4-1	ASSQDSGVGYGYT
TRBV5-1	ASRWTSMSTGELF
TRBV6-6	ASSRSTNEKLF
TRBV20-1	SAVRPDPRAPLH
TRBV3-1	ASSHRSEKLF
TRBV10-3	AISDSTSGNTIY
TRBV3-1	ASSQDLMGGYETQY
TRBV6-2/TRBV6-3	ASSNYNFGYT
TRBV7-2	ASSPRPSPYEQY
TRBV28	ASTKGETQY
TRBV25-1	ASSELSVNYGYT
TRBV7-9	ASSSRLAGGETQY
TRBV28	ASRSRQGPGVKLF
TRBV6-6	ASALKTGELF
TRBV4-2	ASSQEATGLANEKLF
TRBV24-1	ATSDILQDQETQY
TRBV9	ASSVATSSEQF
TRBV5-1	ASSLAGRGWTEAF